The 4 T cell receptor beta chains below were found in one sample sequenced in a study of T cell repertoires in cytomegalovirus infection. TCRdb independently ran MiXCR on the reads; one entry per CDR3 protein. The sample lists about 200,000 distinct CDR3 sequences, about a tenth seen once, with about 4.6% in the top ten. Specimen: PBMCs. The receptors originated from a human donor in good health (CMV status not recorded). Some clones in this sample may be carry-over from other donors' samples.

This clonotype has just a few counts. The CDR3 here is CASSGVASGAYNEQFF. In DNA form, the CDR3 reads TGTGCCAGCAGCGGCGTGGCTAGCGGGGCCTACAATGAGCAGTTCTTC. The V gene is TRBV9, the J gene TRBJ2-1, with 9 bases fitting TRBD2. Losses at the gene ends were 3 bases for V and 2 bases for J; bases not matched to a gene: 6. CDR3 length: 16 amino acids. In germline, CDR1 is SGDLS, CDR2 YYNGEE.

This clonotype was seen many times. The chain uses TRBV28 and TRBJ2-3; perhaps TRBD2 as D (6 bases). The germline V and J ends were trimmed by 6 bases and 5 bases, with 18 bases remaining between them. This CDR3 has 15 amino acids. Germline loops: CDR1 MDHEN, CDR2 SYDVKM. The CDR3 DNA reads as TGTGCCAGCAGATTAATGGCGGGGTCGAAAGATACGCAGTATTTT. Protein: CASRLMAGSKDTQYF. The entire variable domain, with the rest obtained from reference TRBV28 and TRBJ2-3, is as follows: DVKVTQSSRYLVKRTGEKVFLECVQDMDHENMFWYRQDPGLGLRLIYFSYDVKMKEKGDIPEGYSVSREKKERFSLILESASTNQTSMYLCASRLMAGSKDTQYFGPGTRLTVL.

The chain combines TRBV15 with TRBJ2-1, with a weak D call TRBD2 (6 bases). V was pared by 6 bases and J by 7 bases, with 16 bases between. The CDR3 has 14 amino acids. Looked up from germline, CDR1 is LNHNV and CDR2 is YYDKDF (reference sequence). The CDR3 DNA is TGTGCCACCAGTGCCAGCGGGCTCACAAATGAGCAGTTCTTC. This codes for CATSASGLTNEQFF.

The rearrangement joins TRBV6-2 or TRBV6-3 to TRBJ1-5; no clear D. Germline CDR1 and CDR2: MNHEY and SVGEGT. V was pared by 6 bases and J by 0 bases, with 9 bases between. The CDR3 spans 14 residues. The CDR3 loop is CASSETNSNQPQHF. The CDR3 bases are TGTGCCAGCAGCGAGACTAATAGCAATCAGCCCCAGCATTTT.